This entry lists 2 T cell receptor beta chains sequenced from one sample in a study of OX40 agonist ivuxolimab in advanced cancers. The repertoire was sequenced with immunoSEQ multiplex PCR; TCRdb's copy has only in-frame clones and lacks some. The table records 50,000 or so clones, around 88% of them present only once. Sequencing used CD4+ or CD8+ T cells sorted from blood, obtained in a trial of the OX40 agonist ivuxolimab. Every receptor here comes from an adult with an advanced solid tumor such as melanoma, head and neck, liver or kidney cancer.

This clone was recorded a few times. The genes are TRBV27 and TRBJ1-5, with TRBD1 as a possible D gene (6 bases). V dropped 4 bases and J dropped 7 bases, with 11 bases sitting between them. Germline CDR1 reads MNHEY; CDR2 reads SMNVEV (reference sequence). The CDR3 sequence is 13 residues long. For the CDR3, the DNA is TGTGCCAGCAGTTGGGGGGCTTGGCAGCCCCAGCATTTT. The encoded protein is CASSWGAWQPQHF.

CDR3 region: CSVEGVRGASSYEQYF. The DNA for the CDR3 is TGCAGCGTTGAAGGGGTCCGGGGGGCCTCCTCCTACGAGCAGTACTTC. The chain joins TRBV29-1 to TRBJ2-7, with a possible D match to TRBD2 (7 bases). This CDR3 is built from 16 residues. The germline V gene has CDR1 SQVTM and CDR2 ANQGSEA. Trimming cost V 1 base and J 0 bases, with 16 bases left between them.